This T cell receptor beta chain was found in a study of cytomegalovirus exposure and HLA in healthy donors. Study-level points and caveats: A later analysis by the authors found several of the most significant clusters apparently linked to common viral pathogens. Immune exposure was documented only through CMV serostatus. The study found most TCR sequences rare, yet found some public TCRs in many donors.

With respect to this clone: Its cognate antigen is unknown.

Amplification used 60 Vbeta primers and 13 Jbeta primers. Sequencing used immunoSEQ multiplex PCR; TCRdb keeps in-frame clones, though not all of them. The sample holds 180,000 or so clones, 75% to 85% seen once. V was pared by 0 bases and J by 5 bases, with 6 bases of the junction left unmatched. Germline CDR1 and CDR2: SGHAT and FQNNGV. The CDR3 is 16 amino acids. This receptor was identified in a woman between 45 and 60 years old in good health and CMV-seropositive. Sequencing was performed on PBMCs. The rearrangement uses TRBV11-2 and TRBJ2-2, with TRBD1 matching over 7 bases. CDR3 nucleotides: TGTGCCAGCAGCTTAGATCTGGACAGGCCTACCGGGGAGCTGTTTTTT. Translated: CASSLDLDRPTGELFF.